The 4 T cell receptor beta chains below come from one sample, sequenced in a study of blood T cell repertoires in COVID-19. Clones were sequenced by immunoSEQ multiplex PCR, and TCRdb holds only the in-frame ones, with some missing. The sample contains roughly 60,000 clones, 65% to 90% of which appear only once. Sample: peripheral blood. These receptors came from a man aged 45-60 years with COVID-19, enrolled during active disease.

The chain has TRBV7-8 and TRBJ1-2; possible D gene TRBD1, 5 bases. V dropped 6 bases and J dropped 8 bases, with 25 bases sitting between them. Germline lookup yields CDR1 SGHVS and CDR2 FQNEAQ. CDR3 length: 16 amino acids. As DNA, the CDR3 is TGTGCCAGCAGACCTACTAGAGGACGGGGGTCAAGAGGCTACACCTTC. Its protein product is CASRPTRGRGSRGYTF.

The V and J genes are TRBV14 and TRBJ2-1, with 12 bases that match TRBD2. V was pared by 3 bases and J by 5 bases, with 14 bases of the junction left unmatched. Germline CDR1 and CDR2: SGHDN and FVKESK. This CDR3 comprises 19 residues. In DNA form, the CDR3 reads TGTGCCAGCAGCCAGCCCCCGACGACTAGCGGGAGAAGGAACAATGAGCAGTTCTTC. Translating it yields CASSQPPTTSGRRNNEQFF.

The chain employs TRBV19 and TRBJ1-2; D is undetermined. The germline CDR1 and CDR2 sequences are LNHDA and SQIVND (reference sequence). With 3 bases removed from V and 2 bases from J, the gap between germline ends came to 7 bases. The CDR3 is 13 amino acids. CDR3 DNA sequence: TGTGCCAGTAGTATCAATTCAAACTATGGCTACACCTTC. Amino acids: CASSINSNYGYTF.

The CDR3 nucleotides read TGCGCCAGCAGCTTGGGGGCCGGGATCATCTCACCCCTCCACTTT. Protein sequence: CASSLGAGIISPLHF. The V gene is TRBV5-1, the J gene TRBJ1-6; unclear D gene. V was trimmed by 0 bases and J by 10 bases, leaving 14 bases between them. The CDR3 loop spans 15 amino acids. Germline loops: CDR1 SGHRS, CDR2 YFSETQ.